This T cell receptor (beta chain) was profiled in a study of identical twins (dated by TCRdb to about 2016). Regarding the complete study: The study deep-sequenced TCR alpha and beta repertoires from monozygotic twins, unrelated adults of various ages and cord blood to test whether fetal clonotypes persist. Replicate twin experiments were performed at different times using different library preparation protocols to rule out contamination.

Including the terminal cysteine and phenylalanine, the CDR3 comprises 16 residues. The entry retains the CDR3 DNA only, 48 bases that are in frame from base 1. Trimming accounts for 1 base at V and 2 bases at J, while the number of junction bases matched to no gene is 3. CDR1 and CDR2 were assigned from the germline V gene as SGHTA and FQGNSA. General findings and caveats noted by the study authors: Compared with coincidental sharing between unrelated individuals, an excess of low generation-probability sequences was observed among out-of-frame TCR alpha sequences shared between twins. Excess twin sharing in beta out-of-frame sequences was weaker because fewer shared sequences lowered the signal-to-noise ratio. Because the same donors could not be followed over many years, the conclusions depended on cross-sectional statistical analysis. Out-of-frame TCR alpha sharing in monozygotic twins was systematically underestimated by recombination models, whereas sharing between unrelated individuals was in agreement with the recombination models. Invariant T cells such as MAIT and iNKT could partly confound zero-insertion analyses, although diverse VJ usage argued against such confounding for most clonotypes. Fewer insertions were carried by abundant cord blood beta clonotypes, a similar but weaker trend appeared in young adult naive repertoires, and no such trend appeared in memory repertoires.

Every donor in the study was a healthy Caucasian. The twin cohort consisted of three pairs of female monozygotic twins, all aged roughly 18 to 29 years. The RNA used for TCR libraries was isolated from peripheral blood mononuclear cells. Receptor libraries were prepared by 5' RACE. These reads were obtained on an Illumina HiSeq 2000. Template switching introduced a universal primer binding site; the final cDNA contained a unique molecular identifier, enabling accurate counting of TCR cDNA molecules. Specific primers in the conserved constant-segment region were used to synthesize first-strand cDNA for TCR alpha and beta chains. Each cDNA library was double barcoded, with a SMART-Mk sample barcode plus Illumina barcodes, to control for contamination. TruSeq adapter sequences, together with Illumina sample barcodes, were added in two successive PCR steps. The Illumina HiSeq platform was used with custom primers to sequence TCR alpha and beta cDNA libraries. In the source study's methods: MiGEC was used to process raw reads and extract unique molecular identifiers, and MiXCR was used to find CDR3 positions. For each individual, recombination models were inferred using an EM algorithm with the repgenHMM and IGoR tools. The tcR package in R was used for shared clonotype analysis, with sharing normalized by the product of cloneset sizes. To study raw recombination free of thymic and clonal selection effects, out-of-frame nonproductive sequences were analyzed. The raw public reads went through TCRdb reprocessing: fastp at Q25, MiXCR clone calling, in-frame beta chains kept. Each entry is one CDR3 protein sequence, shown with its most common DNA and genes. Here the V and J calls rest on TCRdb's processing, not on the authors' analysis. Within this sample are 500,000 to 700,000 distinct CDR3 sequences, with around 7.5% of them counted one time only. The leading ten clones occupy approximately 1.5% of the sample.

Notes on this clonotype: Its antigen is still unknown. No base-level quality is on record; no much larger clone is a single base apart.

The sample was also reused in another study, on yellow fever vaccine responses in identical twins. According to the second study: According to the authors, in identical twins the way T cells responded to vaccination appeared partly convergent and partly personalized. Focusing on identical twins, the study followed the T cell clones that responded to the vaccine, and did so with precision.

This receptor was obtained from a woman between 18 and 30 years old in good health. Recombination connected TRBV7-2 to TRBJ2-1, and 9 junction bases match TRBD2. Sequencing used PBMCs. The nucleotide sequence reads TGTGCCAGCAGCTTAGAGGCTAGCGGGACCTACAATGAGCAGTTCTTC. The resulting protein is CASSLEASGTYNEQFF.